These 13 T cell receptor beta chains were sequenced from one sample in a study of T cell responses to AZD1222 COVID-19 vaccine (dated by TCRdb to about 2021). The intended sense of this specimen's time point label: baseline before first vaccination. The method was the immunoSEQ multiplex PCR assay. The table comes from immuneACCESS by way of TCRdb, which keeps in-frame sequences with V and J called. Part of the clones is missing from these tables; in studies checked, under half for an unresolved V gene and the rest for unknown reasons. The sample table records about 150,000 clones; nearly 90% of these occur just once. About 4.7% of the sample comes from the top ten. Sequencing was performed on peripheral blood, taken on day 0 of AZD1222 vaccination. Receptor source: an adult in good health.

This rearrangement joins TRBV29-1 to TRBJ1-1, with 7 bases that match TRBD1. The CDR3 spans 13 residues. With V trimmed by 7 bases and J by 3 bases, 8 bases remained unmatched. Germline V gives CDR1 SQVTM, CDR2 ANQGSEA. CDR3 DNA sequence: TGCAGCGGCCGGGACAGACCCTACACTGAAGCTTTCTTT. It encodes CSGRDRPYTEAFF.

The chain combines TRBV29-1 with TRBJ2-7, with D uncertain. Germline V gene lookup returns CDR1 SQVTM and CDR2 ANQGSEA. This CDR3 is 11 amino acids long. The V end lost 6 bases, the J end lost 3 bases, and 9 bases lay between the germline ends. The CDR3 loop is CSVQDLYEQYF. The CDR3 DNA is TGCAGCGTCCAGGACCTCTACGAGCAGTACTTC.

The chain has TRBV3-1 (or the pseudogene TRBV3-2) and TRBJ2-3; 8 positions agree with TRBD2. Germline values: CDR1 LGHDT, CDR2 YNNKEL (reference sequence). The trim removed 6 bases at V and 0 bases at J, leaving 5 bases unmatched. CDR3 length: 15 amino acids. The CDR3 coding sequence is TGTGCCAGCAGTGCACTAGCGGAGAGCACAGATACGCAGTATTTT. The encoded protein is CASSALAESTDTQYF.

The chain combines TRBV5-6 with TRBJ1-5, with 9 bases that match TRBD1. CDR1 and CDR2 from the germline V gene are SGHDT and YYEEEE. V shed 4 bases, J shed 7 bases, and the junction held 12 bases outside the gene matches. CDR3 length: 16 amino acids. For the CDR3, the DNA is TGTGCCAGCAGCGGCAAAACAGGGGGCCCTAGACAGCCCCAGCATTTT. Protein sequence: CASSGKTGGPRQPQHF.

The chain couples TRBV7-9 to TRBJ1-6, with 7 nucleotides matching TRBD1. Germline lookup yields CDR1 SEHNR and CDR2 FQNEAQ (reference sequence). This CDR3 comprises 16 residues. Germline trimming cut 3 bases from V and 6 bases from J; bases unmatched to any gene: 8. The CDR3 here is CASSFQPQGGNSPLHF. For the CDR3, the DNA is TGTGCCAGCAGCTTTCAACCTCAGGGGGGTAATTCACCCCTCCACTTT. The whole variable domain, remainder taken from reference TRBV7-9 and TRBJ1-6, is DTGVSQNPRHKITKRGQNVTFRCDPISEHNRLYWYRQTLGQGPEFLTYFQNEAQLEKSRLLSDRFSAERPKGSFSTLEIQRTEQGDSAMYLCASSFQPQGGNSPLHFGNGTRLTVT.

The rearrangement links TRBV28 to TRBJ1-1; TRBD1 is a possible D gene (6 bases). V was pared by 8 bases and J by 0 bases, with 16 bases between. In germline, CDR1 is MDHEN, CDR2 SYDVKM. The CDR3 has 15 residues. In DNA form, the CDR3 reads TGTGCCAGCCCCGCCAGGGGAGGCATGAACACTGAAGCTTTCTTT. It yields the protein CASPARGGMNTEAFF.

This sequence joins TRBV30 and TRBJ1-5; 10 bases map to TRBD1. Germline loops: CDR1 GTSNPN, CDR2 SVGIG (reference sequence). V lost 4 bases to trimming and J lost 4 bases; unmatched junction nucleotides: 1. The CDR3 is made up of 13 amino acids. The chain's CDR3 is CAWTGQGNQPQHF. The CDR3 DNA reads TGTGCCTGGACGGGACAGGGGAATCAGCCCCAGCATTTT.

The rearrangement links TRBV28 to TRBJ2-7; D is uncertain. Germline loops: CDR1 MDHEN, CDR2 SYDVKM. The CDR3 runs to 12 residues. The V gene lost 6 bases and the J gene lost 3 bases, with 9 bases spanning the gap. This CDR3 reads CASRYTNYEQYF. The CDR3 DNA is TGTGCCAGCAGGTATACTAACTACGAGCAGTACTTC.

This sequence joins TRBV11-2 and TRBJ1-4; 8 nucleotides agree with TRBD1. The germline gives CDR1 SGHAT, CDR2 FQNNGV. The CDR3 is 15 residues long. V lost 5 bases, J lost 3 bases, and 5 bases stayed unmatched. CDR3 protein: CASSLRDRPNEKLFF. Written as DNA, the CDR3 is TGTGCCAGCAGCCTCCGGGACAGGCCTAATGAAAAACTGTTTTTT.

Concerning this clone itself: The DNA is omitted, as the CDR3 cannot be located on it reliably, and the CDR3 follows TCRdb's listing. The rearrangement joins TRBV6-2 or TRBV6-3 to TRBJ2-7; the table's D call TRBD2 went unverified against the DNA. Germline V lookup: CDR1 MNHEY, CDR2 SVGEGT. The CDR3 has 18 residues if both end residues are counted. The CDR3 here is CASSTSGLAGAFAYEQYF.

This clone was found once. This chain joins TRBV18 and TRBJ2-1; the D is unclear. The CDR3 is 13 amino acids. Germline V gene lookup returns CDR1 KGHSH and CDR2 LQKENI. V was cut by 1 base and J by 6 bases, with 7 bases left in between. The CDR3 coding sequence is TGTGCCAGCTCACCACTTGACACCAATGAGCAGTTCTTC. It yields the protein CASSPLDTNEQFF.

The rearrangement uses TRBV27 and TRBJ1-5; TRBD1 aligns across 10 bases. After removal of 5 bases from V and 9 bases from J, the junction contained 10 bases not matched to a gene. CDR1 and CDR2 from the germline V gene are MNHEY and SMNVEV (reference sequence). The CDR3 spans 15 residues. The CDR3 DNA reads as TGTGCCAGCAGTCCGACAGGGGGCCTAATCGGGCCCCAGCATTTT. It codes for CASSPTGGLIGPQHF.

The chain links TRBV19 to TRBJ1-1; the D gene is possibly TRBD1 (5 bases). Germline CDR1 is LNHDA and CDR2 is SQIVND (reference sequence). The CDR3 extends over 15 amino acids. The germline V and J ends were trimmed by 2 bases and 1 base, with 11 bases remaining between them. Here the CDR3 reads CASSIRGPRNTEAFF. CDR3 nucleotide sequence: TGTGCCAGTAGTATACGGGGACCAAGGAACACTGAAGCTTTCTTT. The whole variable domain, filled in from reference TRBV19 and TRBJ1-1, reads DGGITQSPKYLFRKEGQNVTLSCEQNLNHDAMYWYRQDPGQGLRLIYYSQIVNDFQKGDIAEGYSVSREKKESFPLTVTSAQKNPTAFYLCASSIRGPRNTEAFFGQGTRLTVV.